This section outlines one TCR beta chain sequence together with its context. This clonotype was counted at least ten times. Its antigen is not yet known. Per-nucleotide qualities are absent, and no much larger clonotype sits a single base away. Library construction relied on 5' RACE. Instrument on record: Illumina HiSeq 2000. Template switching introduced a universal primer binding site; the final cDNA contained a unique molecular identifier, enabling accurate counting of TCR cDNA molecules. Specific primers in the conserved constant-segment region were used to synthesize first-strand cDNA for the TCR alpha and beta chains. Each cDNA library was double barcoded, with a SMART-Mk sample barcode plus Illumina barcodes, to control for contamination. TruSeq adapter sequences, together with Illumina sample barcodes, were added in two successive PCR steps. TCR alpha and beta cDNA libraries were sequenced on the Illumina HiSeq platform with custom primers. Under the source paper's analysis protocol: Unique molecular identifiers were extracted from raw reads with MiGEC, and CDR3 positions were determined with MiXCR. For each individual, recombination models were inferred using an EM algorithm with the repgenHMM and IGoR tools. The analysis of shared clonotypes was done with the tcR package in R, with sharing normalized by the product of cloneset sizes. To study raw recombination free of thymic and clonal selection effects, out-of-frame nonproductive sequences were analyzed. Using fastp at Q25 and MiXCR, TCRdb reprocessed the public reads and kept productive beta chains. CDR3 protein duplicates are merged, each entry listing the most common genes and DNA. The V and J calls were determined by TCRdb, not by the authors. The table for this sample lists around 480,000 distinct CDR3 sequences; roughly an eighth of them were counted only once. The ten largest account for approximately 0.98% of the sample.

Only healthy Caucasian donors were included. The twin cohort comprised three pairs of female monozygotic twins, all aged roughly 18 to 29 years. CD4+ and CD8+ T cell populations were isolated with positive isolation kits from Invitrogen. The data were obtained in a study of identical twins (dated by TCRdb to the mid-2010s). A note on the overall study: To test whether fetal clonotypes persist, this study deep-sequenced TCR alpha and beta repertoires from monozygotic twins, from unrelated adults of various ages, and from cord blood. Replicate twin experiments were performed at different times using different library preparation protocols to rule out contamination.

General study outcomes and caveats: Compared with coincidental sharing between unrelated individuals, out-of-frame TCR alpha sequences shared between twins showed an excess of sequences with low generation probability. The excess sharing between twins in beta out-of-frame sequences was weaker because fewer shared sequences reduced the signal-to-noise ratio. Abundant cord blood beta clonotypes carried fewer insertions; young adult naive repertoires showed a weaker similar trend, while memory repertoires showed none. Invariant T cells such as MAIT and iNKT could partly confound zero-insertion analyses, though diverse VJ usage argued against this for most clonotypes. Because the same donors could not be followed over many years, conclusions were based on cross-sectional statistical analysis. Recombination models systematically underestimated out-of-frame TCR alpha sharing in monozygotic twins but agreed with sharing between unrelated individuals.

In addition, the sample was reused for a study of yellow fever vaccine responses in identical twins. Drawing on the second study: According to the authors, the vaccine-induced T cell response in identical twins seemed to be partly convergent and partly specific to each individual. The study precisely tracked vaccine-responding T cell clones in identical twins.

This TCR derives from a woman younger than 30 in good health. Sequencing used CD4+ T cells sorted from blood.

This receptor has the CDR3 CASSLLGTSGPDGQYF. The DNA sequence is given as TGTGCCAGCAGCCTCTTAGGGACTAGCGGGCCCGACGGGCAGTATTTT. Recombination joined TRBV7-2 with TRBJ2-3; 12 bases in the junction line up with TRBD2. From V the trimming removes 5 bases and from J it removes 11 bases, while the gene matches leave 14 bases of the junction unaccounted for. CDR1 and CDR2 (SGHTA, FQGNSA) derive from the germline V gene. The CDR3 holds 16 amino acids from the cysteine to the phenylalanine. Only the CDR3 portion is preserved as DNA: 48 bases, with reading frame beginning at the first base.